This T cell receptor beta chain was documented in a study of chemoradiotherapy in HPV16-positive cancers. Study-level background: Candidate HPV-specific T-cell clones and common TCR motifs came from functional assays in two HPV16-positive patients. Study-wide results and caveats: Only two HPV16-positive patients supplied the functional HPV-specificity definition. Better recurrence-free survival went with HPV-responsive T-cell expansion in HPV16-positive patients.

CDR3 length equals 12 residues. The germline CDR1 and CDR2 sequences are MDHEN and SYDVKM. V gave up 4 bases and J gave up 4 bases, with 8 bases separating them. Clones were sequenced by immunoSEQ multiplex PCR, and TCRdb holds only the in-frame ones, with some missing. The sample has tens of thousands of clones, roughly 90% seen once. Of note for this clone: Its antigen is as yet unknown.

Repertoires were sampled repeatedly during chemoradiotherapy. The sequenced sample was blood, obtained from a patient who underwent chemoradiotherapy. This chain joins TRBV28 and TRBJ2-7, with unresolved D. This clonotype originated in a human donor with HPV-associated anogenital cancer. The CDR3 sequence is CASSSLFYEQYF. Written as DNA, the CDR3 is TGTGCCAGCAGTTCTCTCTTTTACGAGCAGTACTTC. Using reference TRBV28 and TRBJ2-7 for the parts outside the CDR3, the full variable domain is DVKVTQSSRYLVKRTGEKVFLECVQDMDHENMFWYRQDPGLGLRLIYFSYDVKMKEKGDIPEGYSVSREKKERFSLILESASTNQTSMYLCASSSLFYEQYFGPGTRLTVT.